The 14 T cell receptor beta chains given below trace back to one sample, sequenced in a study of PD-1 blockade in mismatch repair-deficient tumors. Repertoires were generated with immunoSEQ multiplex PCR, while TCRdb's copy carries only in-frame clones and drops some. This table holds some 120,000 clones, roughly 80% found once. Specimen: peripheral blood, collected more than 58 weeks after starting pembrolizumab. These receptors came from an adult with mismatch repair-deficient cancer.

V and J are TRBV2 and TRBJ2-1, with no clear D. Germline CDR1 reads SNHLY; CDR2 reads FYNNEI. Trimming removed 0 bases from V and 4 bases from J, with 13 bases in between. The CDR3 has 16 amino acids. Here the CDR3 reads CASSEALKTIYNEQFF. The CDR3 DNA reads TGTGCCAGCAGTGAAGCGCTAAAGACAATTTACAATGAGCAGTTCTTC. Supplemented by reference TRBV2 and TRBJ2-1, the full variable domain reads EPEVTQTPSHQVTQMGQEVILRCVPISNHLYFYWYRQILGQKVEFLVSFYNNEISEKSEIFDDQFSVERPDGSNFTLKIRSTKLEDSAMYFCASSEALKTIYNEQFFGPGTRLTVL.

This clone was detected only a few times. V gene TRBV7-6 combines with J gene TRBJ2-7, with 10 bases that match TRBD1. V lost 1 base to trimming and J lost 4 bases; unmatched junction nucleotides: 7. The CDR3 is 16 residues long. Germline CDR1 SGHVS, CDR2 FNYEAQ. CDR3 loop: CASSLGQGALSYEQYF. Here the CDR3 DNA reads TGTGCCAGCAGCTTAGGACAGGGGGCCCTTAGTTACGAGCAGTACTTC.

The rearrangement links TRBV19 to TRBJ1-5, with 7 bases fitting TRBD1. Germline loops: CDR1 LNHDA, CDR2 SQIVND (reference sequence). This CDR3 comprises 16 residues. V gave up 8 bases and J gave up 0 bases; unmatched junction bases: 10. The CDR3 nucleotides are TGTGCCAGTGGAATTCGGGACAGTTATAGCAATCAGCCCCAGCATTTT. Translated: CASGIRDSYSNQPQHF.

The rearrangement links TRBV10-3 to TRBJ2-2, with 10 bases matching TRBD2. CDR1 is ENHRY and CDR2 is SYGVKD in the germline V gene. V lost 9 bases and J lost 6; bases outside the gene matches: 7. The CDR3 loop spans 14 amino acids. This chain's CDR3 is CAISSGRAAGELFF. For the CDR3, the DNA is TGTGCCATATCAAGCGGGAGGGCCGCCGGGGAGCTGTTTTTT.

The chain combines TRBV6-1 with TRBJ1-3, with D maybe TRBD1 (6 bases). The germline V gene encodes CDR1 MNHNS and CDR2 SASEGT. CDR3 length: 15 residues. The V gene lost 6 bases and the J gene lost 7 bases, with 19 bases spanning the gap. CDR3 amino acids: CASRKGQIGWNTIYF. CDR3 DNA sequence: TGTGCCAGCAGAAAAGGACAGATTGGGTGGAACACCATATATTTT.

V is TRBV6-5 and J is TRBJ2-5, with 8 bases fitting TRBD2. Germline lookup yields CDR1 MNHEY and CDR2 SVGAGI. The CDR3 contains 15 residues. With 5 bases clipped from V and 3 bases from J, the junction kept 8 bases outside the gene matches. CDR3 protein: CASSPRGRGEETQYF. The DNA of the CDR3 is TGTGCCAGCAGTCCCCGGGGGCGGGGGGAAGAGACCCAGTACTTC.

The V gene is TRBV2, the J gene TRBJ2-3; D is undetermined. V was clipped by 4 bases and J by 2 bases, with 4 bases between them. The CDR3 spans 12 residues. Germline CDR1 is SNHLY and CDR2 is FYNNEI. The CDR3 loop reads CASSVYTDTQYF. The CDR3 DNA is TGTGCCAGCAGTGTCTACACAGATACGCAGTATTTT.

CDR3 bases: TGTGCCAGCAGCTTGACTAGCGGCTATCACAATGAGCAGTTCTTC. Protein product: CASSLTSGYHNEQFF. The chain uses TRBV11-2 and TRBJ2-1, with 9 positions matching TRBD2. Looked up from germline, CDR1 is SGHAT and CDR2 is FQNNGV. Trimming took 3 bases from V and 5 from J; bases not matched to a gene: 5. This CDR3 is built from 15 residues. The complete variable domain, with remaining parts taken from reference TRBV11-2 and TRBJ2-1, reads EAGVAQSPRYKIIEKRQSVAFWCNPISGHATLYWYQQILGQGPKLLIQFQNNGVVDDSQLPKDRFSAERLKGVDSTLKIQPAKLEDSAVYLCASSLTSGYHNEQFFGPGTRLTVL.

This clone was observed a single time. This chain joins TRBV19 and TRBJ1-5, with TRBD1 matching 9 bases. With V trimmed by 7 bases and J by 4 bases, 5 bases remained unmatched. This CDR3 has 14 amino acids. Germline V gene sequence: CDR1 LNHDA, CDR2 SQIVND (reference sequence). DNA of the CDR3: TGTGCCAGTACCATGACAGGGGGGAATCAGCCCCAGCATTTT. This gives the protein CASTMTGGNQPQHF.

CDR3 nucleotides: TGCGCCAGCAGCTCGGCGGAAGGTGGATCCAATGAGCAGTTCTTC. Protein sequence: CASSSAEGGSNEQFF. The chain employs TRBV5-1 and TRBJ2-1; D unclear. Germline-derived CDR1 and CDR2 are SGHRS and YFSETQ. The CDR3 totals 15 residues. V was clipped by 3 bases and J by 6 bases, with 16 bases between them.

The chain is built from TRBV9 and TRBJ2-2; no clear D. Germline assignment: CDR1 SGDLS and CDR2 YYNGEE. The germline V and J ends were trimmed by 3 bases and 6 bases, with 15 bases remaining between them. The CDR3 contains 15 residues. CDR3 sequence reads: CASSGVGSLAGELFF. CDR3 sequence (DNA): TGTGCCAGCAGCGGGGTAGGATCACTGGCCGGGGAGCTGTTTTTT.

V gene TRBV4-3 combines with J gene TRBJ1-5, with D hard to call. This CDR3 region has 13 residues. Trimming took 0 bases from V and 5 from J, leaving 5 bases between them. Germline-derived CDR1 and CDR2 are LGHNA and YSLEER. The CDR3 sequence: CASSQDPDQPQHF. Written as DNA, the CDR3 is TGCGCCAGCAGCCAAGATCCAGATCAGCCCCAGCATTTT.

Only one count was recorded for this clone. This chain uses TRBV7-9 with TRBJ2-1; 9 bases fit TRBD1. The CDR3 is 18 residues long. Trimming took 5 bases from V and 4 from J; bases not matched to a gene: 15. CDR1 is SEHNR, CDR2 FQNEAQ, per germline (reference sequence). The CDR3 DNA reads as TGTGCCAGCAGCATTTGGACAGGGGTTGACGGGGGTTACAATGAGCAGTTCTTC. The encoded protein is CASSIWTGVDGGYNEQFF.

The V call is TRBV9, the J call TRBJ1-5; D remains ambiguous. Germline-derived CDR1 and CDR2 are SGDLS and YYNGEE. This CDR3 has 14 amino acids. V was clipped by 4 bases and J by 6 bases, with 14 bases between them. DNA of the CDR3: TGTGCCAGCAGCCCGGGAGGGTCGGGTCAGCCCCAGCATTTT. Amino acids: CASSPGGSGQPQHF.